This TCR beta chain was sequenced during a study of Ad26.COV2.S vaccination and SARS-CoV-2 variants. Sequenced by immunoSEQ multiplex PCR; TCRdb stores in-frame clones only, minus some. The profile shows about 440,000 clones, 80% to 95% of them singletons. CDR1 is SGHTA and CDR2 is FQGNSA in the germline V gene. The CDR3 is 15 amino acids. V shed 3 bases and J 3 bases; nucleotides not matched to a gene: 6. Regarding treatment: some 20 received Ad26.COV2.S at low or high dose, single or two shots; 5 received placebo; per-sample allocation not given. The samples date from day 63 after the first vaccine or placebo injection.

Sequenced material: peripheral blood, taken in a trial of Ad26.COV2.S vaccine versus placebo. J is TRBJ2-7 and V is TRBV7-2; 9 bases line up with TRBD1. The TCR sequence derives from a person aged 18-65 years who received the Ad26.COV2.S COVID-19 vaccine or a placebo. CDR3: CASSFRQGVGYEQYF. The CDR3 DNA sequence: TGTGCCAGCAGCTTCCGACAGGGGGTAGGCTACGAGCAGTACTTC.